This T cell receptor (beta chain) emerged from a study of OX40 agonist ivuxolimab in advanced cancers. For the study at large: Past anti-PD-1, anti-PD-L1 or anti-CTLA-4 therapy was accepted, and 30% to 50% had received some.

This table comes from immunoSEQ multiplex PCR, and its TCRdb copy is limited to in-frame clones, with some not included. The sample carries tens of thousands of clones, roughly 90% recorded once. Notes on this clone: Its target is unknown.

Overall study findings and caveats: Clones of CD4+ and CD8+ blood T cells grew by week 6 at doses of 0.1 to 3.0 mg/kg.

This clonotype originated in an adult with an advanced solid tumor such as melanoma, head and neck, liver or kidney cancer. This sample comprised CD4+ or CD8+ T cells sorted from blood, obtained in a trial of the OX40 agonist ivuxolimab.

The CDR3 is CASSRTGAGEKLFF. Here the CDR3 DNA reads TGTGCCAGCAGCCGAACAGGGGCAGGGGAAAAACTGTTTTTT. The chain uses TRBV7-9 and TRBJ1-4; TRBD1 agrees at 7 bases. The V and J ends lost 5 bases and 8 bases, in that order; junction bases with no gene match: 8. CDR1 is SEHNR, CDR2 FQNEAQ, per germline (reference sequence). CDR3 length equals 14 residues.